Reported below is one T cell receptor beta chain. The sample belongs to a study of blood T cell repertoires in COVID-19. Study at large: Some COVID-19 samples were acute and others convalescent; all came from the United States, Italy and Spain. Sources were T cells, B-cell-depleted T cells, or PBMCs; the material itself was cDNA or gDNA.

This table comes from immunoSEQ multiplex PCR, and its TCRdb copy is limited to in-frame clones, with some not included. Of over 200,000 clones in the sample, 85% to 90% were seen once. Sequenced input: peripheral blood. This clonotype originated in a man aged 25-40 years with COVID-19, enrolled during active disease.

The CDR3 nucleotides are TGCGCCAGCAGCTTGGCCCGGACAGGGGACTATAATTCACCCCTCCACTTT. Encoded protein: CASSLARTGDYNSPLHF. V and J are TRBV5-1 and TRBJ1-6, with 9 bases aligning to TRBD1. Trimming at V came to 0 bases and at J to 3 bases, leaving 4 bases not matched to a gene. CDR1 SGHRS and CDR2 YFSETQ come from the germline V gene. This CDR3 contains 17 residues.